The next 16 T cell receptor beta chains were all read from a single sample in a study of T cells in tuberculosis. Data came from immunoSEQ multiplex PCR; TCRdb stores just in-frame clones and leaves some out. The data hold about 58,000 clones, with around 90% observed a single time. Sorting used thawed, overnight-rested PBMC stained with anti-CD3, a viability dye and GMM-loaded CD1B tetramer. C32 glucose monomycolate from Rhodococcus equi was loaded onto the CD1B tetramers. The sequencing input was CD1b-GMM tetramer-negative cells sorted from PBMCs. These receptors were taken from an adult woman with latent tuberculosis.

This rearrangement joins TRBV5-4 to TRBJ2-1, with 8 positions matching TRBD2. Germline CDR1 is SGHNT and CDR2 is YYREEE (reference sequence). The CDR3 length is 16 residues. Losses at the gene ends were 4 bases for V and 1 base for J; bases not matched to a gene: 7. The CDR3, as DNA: TGTGCCAGCAGCCAAAGCGGGAGTCCTTCCTACAATGAGCAGTTCTTC. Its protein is CASSQSGSPSYNEQFF.

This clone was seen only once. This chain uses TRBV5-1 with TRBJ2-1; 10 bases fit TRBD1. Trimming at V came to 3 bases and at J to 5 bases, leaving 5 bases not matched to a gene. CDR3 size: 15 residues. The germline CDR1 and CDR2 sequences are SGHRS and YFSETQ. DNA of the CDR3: TGCGCCAGCAGCTGGGGACAGGGGCACGACAATGAGCAGTTCTTC. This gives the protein CASSWGQGHDNEQFF.

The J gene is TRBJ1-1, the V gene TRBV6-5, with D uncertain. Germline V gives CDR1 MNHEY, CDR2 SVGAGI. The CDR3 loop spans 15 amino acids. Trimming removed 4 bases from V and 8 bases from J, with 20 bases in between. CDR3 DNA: TGTGCCAGCAGTTTGGCAGAGGGTAGGATAATCGAAGCTTTCTTT. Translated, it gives CASSLAEGRIIEAFF.

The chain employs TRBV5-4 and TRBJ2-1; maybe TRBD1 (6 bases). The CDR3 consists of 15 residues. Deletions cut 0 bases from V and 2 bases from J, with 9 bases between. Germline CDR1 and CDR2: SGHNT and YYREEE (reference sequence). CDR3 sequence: CASSLDRTAYNEQFF. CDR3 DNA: TGTGCCAGCAGCTTGGATCGGACAGCCTACAATGAGCAGTTCTTC.

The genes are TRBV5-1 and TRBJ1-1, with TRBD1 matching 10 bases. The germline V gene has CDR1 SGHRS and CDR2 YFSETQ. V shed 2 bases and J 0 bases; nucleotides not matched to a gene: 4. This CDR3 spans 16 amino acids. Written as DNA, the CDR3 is TGCGCCAGCAGCTTCGGACAGGGGGGAATGAACACTGAAGCTTTCTTT. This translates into CASSFGQGGMNTEAFF. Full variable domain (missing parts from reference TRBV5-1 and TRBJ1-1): KAGVTQTPRYLIKTRGQQVTLSCSPISGHRSVSWYQQTPGQGLQFLFEYFSETQRNKGNFPGRFSGRQFSNSRSEMNVSTLELGDSALYLCASSFGQGGMNTEAFFGQGTRLTVV.

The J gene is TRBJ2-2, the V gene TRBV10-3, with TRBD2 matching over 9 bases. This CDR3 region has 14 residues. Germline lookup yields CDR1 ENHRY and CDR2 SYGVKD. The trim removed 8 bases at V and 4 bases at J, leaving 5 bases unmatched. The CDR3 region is CAIGGTSSTGELFF. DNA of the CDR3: TGTGCCATCGGGGGGACTAGCTCCACCGGGGAGCTGTTTTTT.

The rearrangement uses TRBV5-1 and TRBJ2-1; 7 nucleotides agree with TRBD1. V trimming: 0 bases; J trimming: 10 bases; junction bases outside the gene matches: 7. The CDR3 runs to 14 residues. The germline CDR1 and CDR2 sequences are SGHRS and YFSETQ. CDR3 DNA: TGCGCCAGCAGCTTGGAACAGGGGTGGATCGAGCAGTTCTTC. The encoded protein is CASSLEQGWIEQFF.

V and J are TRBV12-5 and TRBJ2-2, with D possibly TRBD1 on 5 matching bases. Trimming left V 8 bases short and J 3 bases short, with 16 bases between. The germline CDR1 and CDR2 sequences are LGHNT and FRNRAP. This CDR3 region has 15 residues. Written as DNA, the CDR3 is TGTGCTAGTAGGAAAGGGGCAGGGTACACCGGGGAGCTGTTTTTT. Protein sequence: CASRKGAGYTGELFF.

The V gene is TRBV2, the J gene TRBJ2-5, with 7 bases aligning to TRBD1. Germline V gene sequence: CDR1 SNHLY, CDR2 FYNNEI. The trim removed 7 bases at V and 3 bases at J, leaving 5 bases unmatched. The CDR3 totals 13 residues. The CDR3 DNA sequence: TGTGCCAGCACGAGGGGGCGGAAAGAGACCCAGTACTTC. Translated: CASTRGRKETQYF.

In DNA, the CDR3 is TGTGCCAGCAGGACAAAAGAAGGGGCGGCTAGCGGGAGGTGGTCCTACAATGAGCAGTTCTTC. It codes for CASRTKEGAASGRWSYNEQFF. The chain links TRBV14 to TRBJ2-1, with 11 bases aligning to TRBD2. CDR1 is SGHDN, CDR2 FVKESK, per germline. The CDR3 runs to 21 residues. Trimming at V came to 6 bases and at J to 1 base, leaving 20 bases not matched to a gene. The whole variable domain, filled in from reference TRBV14 and TRBJ2-1, reads EAGVTQFPSHSVIEKGQTVTLRCDPISGHDNLYWYRRVMGKEIKFLLHFVKESKQDESGMPNNRFLAERTGGTYSTLKVQPAELEDSGVYFCASRTKEGAASGRWSYNEQFFGPGTRLTVL.

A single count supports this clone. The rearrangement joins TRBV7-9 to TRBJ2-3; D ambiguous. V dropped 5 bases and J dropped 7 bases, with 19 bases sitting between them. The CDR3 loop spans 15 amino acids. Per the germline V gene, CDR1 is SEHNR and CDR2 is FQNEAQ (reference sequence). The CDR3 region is CASSLPRRLGNTQYF. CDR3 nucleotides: TGTGCCAGCAGCCTTCCGAGGAGACTTGGCAATACGCAGTATTTT.

The CDR3 DNA is TGTGCCAGCAGCTCGAGACTGACGGAAAAACTGTTTTTT. Protein: CASSSRLTEKLFF. The chain links TRBV7-6 to TRBJ1-4; D unclear. Per germline, CDR1 SGHVS and CDR2 FNYEAQ. The V gene lost 4 bases and the J gene lost 8 bases, with 11 bases spanning the gap. CDR3 length equals 13 residues.

CDR3 sequence: CASSLGTSGSGELFF. The CDR3 region has the DNA TGTGCCAGCAGCTTGGGGACTAGCGGTTCCGGGGAGCTGTTTTTT. The V call is TRBV5-4, the J call TRBJ2-2, with 10 bases matching TRBD2. The CDR3 loop spans 15 amino acids. Germline values: CDR1 SGHNT, CDR2 YYREEE (reference sequence). V was pared by 0 bases and J by 6 bases, with 2 bases of the junction left unmatched.

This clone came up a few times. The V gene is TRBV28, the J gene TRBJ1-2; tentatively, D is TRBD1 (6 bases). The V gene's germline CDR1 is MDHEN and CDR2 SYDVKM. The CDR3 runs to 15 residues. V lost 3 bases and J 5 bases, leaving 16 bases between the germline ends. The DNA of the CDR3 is TGTGCCAGCAGTTTGGGGGCTGGGGGCGTGTATGGCTACACCTTC. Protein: CASSLGAGGVYGYTF.

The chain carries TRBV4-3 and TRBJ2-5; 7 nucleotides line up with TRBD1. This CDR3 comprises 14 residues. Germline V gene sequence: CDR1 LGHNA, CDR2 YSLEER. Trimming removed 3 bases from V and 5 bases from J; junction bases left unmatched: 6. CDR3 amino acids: CASSQDRLTETQYF. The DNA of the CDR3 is TGCGCCAGCAGCCAGGACAGGCTGACGGAGACCCAGTACTTC.

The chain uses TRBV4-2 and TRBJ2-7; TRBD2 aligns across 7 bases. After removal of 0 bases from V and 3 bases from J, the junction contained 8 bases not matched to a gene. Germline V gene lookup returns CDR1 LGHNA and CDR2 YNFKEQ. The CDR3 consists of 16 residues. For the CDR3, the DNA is TGTGCCAGCAGCCAAGAAGGTCTAGCGGTGATCTACGAGCAGTACTTC. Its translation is CASSQEGLAVIYEQYF.